This T cell receptor (beta chain) was captured by sequencing in a study of OX40 agonist ivuxolimab in advanced cancers. The germline V gene has CDR1 SGHRS and CDR2 YFSETQ. The length of the CDR3 is 15 residues. V was trimmed by 4 bases and J by 0 bases, leaving 12 bases between them. General study findings and limits: There was clonal expansion of CD4+ and CD8+ blood T cells by week 6 at 0.1 to 3.0 mg/kg.

This clone was seen only once. Its cognate antigen is unknown. This table comes from immunoSEQ multiplex PCR, and its TCRdb copy is limited to in-frame clones, with some not included. The table lists around 64,000 clones, about four fifths of them singletons. The rearrangement uses TRBV5-1 and TRBJ2-3; D perhaps matches TRBD1 (5 bases). The clonotype comes from an adult with an advanced solid tumor such as melanoma, head and neck, liver or kidney cancer. Sequences were derived from CD4+ or CD8+ T cells sorted from blood, sampled in a trial of the OX40 agonist ivuxolimab. The CDR3 sequence is CASSGWGSSTDTQYF. The CDR3 nucleotides read TGCGCCAGCAGCGGGTGGGGCTCTAGCACAGATACGCAGTATTTT.